What follows are 10 T cell receptor beta chains derived from one specimen sequenced in a study of shared clonotypes between healthy human individuals. Assay used: immunoSEQ multiplex PCR; TCRdb lists only in-frame clones, some missing. In the table there are 550,000 to 850,000 clones, over 65% of which are singletons. The source material was memory CD4+ T cells sorted from blood. Subset in this sample: CD45RA-negative fraction. The receptors derive from a woman younger than 45 in good health.

The rearrangement links TRBV19 to TRBJ1-5; TRBD1 aligns across 11 bases. The CDR3 runs to 15 residues. Germline V gene lookup returns CDR1 LNHDA and CDR2 SQIVND (reference sequence). V dropped 6 bases and J dropped 5; count of bases not matched to a gene: 6. CDR3 residues: CASSRDRGGDQPQHF. Written as DNA, the CDR3 is TGTGCCAGTAGCCGGGACAGGGGGGGCGATCAGCCCCAGCATTTT. The full variable domain, with the rest looked up from reference TRBV19 and TRBJ1-5, is DGGITQSPKYLFRKEGQNVTLSCEQNLNHDAMYWYRQDPGQGLRLIYYSQIVNDFQKGDIAEGYSVSREKKESFPLTVTSAQKNPTAFYLCASSRDRGGDQPQHFGDGTRLSIL.

The CDR3 DNA reads TGTGCCAGTCAGCTCTCTAGCACAGATACGCAGTATTTT. It specifies CASQLSSTDTQYF. The V call is TRBV19, the J call TRBJ2-3; no clear D gene. CDR1 is LNHDA, CDR2 SQIVND, per germline (reference sequence). The CDR3 is 13 amino acids. Trimming shortened V by 8 bases and J by 0 bases, and 9 bases separated the two germline ends.

V gene TRBV29-1 combines with J gene TRBJ2-3; 10 bases are a match to TRBD2. Germline V gene sequence: CDR1 SQVTM, CDR2 ANQGSEA. CDR3 length: 12 amino acids. Trimming removed 6 bases from V and 6 bases from J; junction bases left unmatched: 3. This chain's CDR3 is CSVLAGHDTQYF. CDR3 in DNA: TGCAGCGTACTAGCGGGGCACGATACGCAGTATTTT.

The J gene is TRBJ2-7, the V gene TRBV15; perhaps TRBD1 as D (5 bases). The CDR3 loop spans 13 amino acids. Trimming cost V 0 bases and J 4 bases, with 7 bases left between them. Germline V lookup: CDR1 LNHNV, CDR2 YYDKDF (reference sequence). The CDR3 DNA reads TGTGCCACCAGCAGAGAAGGGGTGTACGAGCAGTACTTC. Protein sequence: CATSREGVYEQYF. Drawing the rest from reference TRBV15 and TRBJ2-7, the complete variable domain is DAMVIQNPRYQVTQFGKPVTLSCSQTLNHNVMYWYQQKSSQAPKLLFHYYDKDFNNEADTPDNFQSRRPNTSFCFLDIRSPGLGDTAMYLCATSREGVYEQYFGPGTRLTVT.

The CDR3 sequence: CASTRSWGGTDTQYF. The DNA of the CDR3 is TGTGCCAGCACCCGTAGTTGGGGGGGCACAGATACGCAGTATTTT. This rearrangement joins TRBV27 to TRBJ2-3; tentatively, D is TRBD2 (6 bases). The V end lost 7 bases, the J end lost 1 base, and 15 bases lay between the germline ends. The CDR3 has 15 amino acids. Germline CDR1 and CDR2: MNHEY and SMNVEV (reference sequence).

The rearrangement links TRBV5-1 to TRBJ1-3; maybe TRBD1 (6 bases). From germline, CDR1 is SGHRS and CDR2 YFSETQ. The CDR3 runs 14 residues. Trimming cost V 3 bases and J 2 bases, with 9 bases left between them. CDR3 sequence: CASSSTGTGNTIYF. The DNA for the CDR3 is TGCGCCAGCAGCTCCACAGGGACTGGAAACACCATATATTTT.

This clone was counted a few times. The chain links TRBV27 to TRBJ1-2; TRBD1 might be the D (6 bases). The CDR3 consists of 12 residues. The V gene's germline CDR1 is MNHEY and CDR2 SMNVEV (reference sequence). Trimming pared 6 bases from V and 8 bases from J, leaving 13 bases between. The CDR3 DNA sequence: TGTGCCAGCAGAACGACAGGAGGGGGCTACACCTTC. It is translated as CASRTTGGGYTF.

The rearrangement links TRBV14 to TRBJ2-1; D unresolved. The V gene's germline CDR1 is SGHDN and CDR2 FVKESK. This CDR3 is 14 amino acids long. Deletions cut 2 bases from V and 6 bases from J, with 11 bases between. CDR3 nucleotide sequence: TGTGCCAGCAGCCAAATCCATGGCCCCAATGAGCAGTTCTTC. Translated: CASSQIHGPNEQFF.

This chain connects TRBV7-9 to TRBJ2-2; 7 bases line up with TRBD1. The CDR3 covers 16 residues. V was clipped by 5 bases and J by 4 bases; unmatched bases: 10. Germline lookup yields CDR1 SEHNR and CDR2 FQNEAQ (reference sequence). The CDR3 protein is CASSPRQGAPTGELFF. CDR3 in DNA: TGTGCCAGCAGCCCCCGACAGGGTGCGCCCACCGGGGAGCTGTTTTTT.

This chain uses TRBV6-6 with TRBJ2-5; 9 bases fit TRBD2. Germline trimming cut 2 bases from V and 5 bases from J; bases unmatched to any gene: 3. The CDR3 is 14 residues long. The germline gives CDR1 MNHNY, CDR2 SVGAGI (reference sequence). The CDR3 is CASSYGSGSETQYF. CDR3 DNA: TGTGCCAGCAGTTACGGTAGCGGGAGTGAGACCCAGTACTTC.